The rows below give T cell receptor beta chains drawn from one sample of a study of blood T cell repertoires in COVID-19. Generated by immunoSEQ multiplex PCR, the TCRdb table keeps only in-frame clones and is missing some. The top ten hold approximately 12% of the sample, which has about 210,000 clones, around 80% seen once. The material sequenced was peripheral blood. Source of these receptors: a woman aged 40 to 50 with acute or convalescent COVID-19. The CDR3 runs from the conserved cysteine through the conserved F or W. The D gene is left open where the match is weak.

TRBJ1-2	TRBD1	TRBV6-5	CASTIGQGGYGYTF
TRBJ2-7	TRBD1	TRBV5-5	CASSRGQVAYEQYF
TRBJ1-2	TRBD1	TRBV7-2	CASSLKTGDNYGYTF
TRBJ1-1	TRBD1	TRBV11-2	CASSLDGRDRDKAFF
TRBJ1-2	TRBD1	TRBV25-1	CASSDPLAQGSLRGYTF
TRBJ1-5	-	TRBV6-1	CASSEFRPGNQPQHF
TRBJ1-2	-	TRBV19	CASSIRSINYGYTF
TRBJ2-1	TRBD2	TRBV7-3	CASSSSGTNYNEQFF
TRBJ1-1	-	TRBV5-1	CASSTDLRGEAFF
TRBJ2-1	-	TRBV5-8	CASSLGGPYNEQFF
TRBJ2-3	-	TRBV6-5	CASRTLAAVSDTQYF
TRBJ2-7	TRBD2	TRBV5-4	CASSYLAGGAYEQYF
TRBJ2-1	-	TRBV3-1/TRBV3-2	CASGHGGLYNEQFF
TRBJ2-7	-	TRBV12-3/TRBV12-4	CASSFNGGGEQYF
TRBJ1-2	TRBD1	TRBV30	CAWSDRGDRGYTF
TRBJ2-1	-	TRBV14	CASSQDRGKNEQFF
TRBJ2-3	-	TRBV11-3	CASSPERGTDTQYF
TRBJ1-3	TRBD1	TRBV2	CASAGTELTGNTIYF
TRBJ2-7	TRBD2	TRBV4-1	CASSQVRGQTSGRALEQYF
TRBJ2-1	-	TRBV13	CASSLGQNEQFF
TRBJ2-5	-	TRBV5-6	CASSRLWQETQYF
TRBJ1-4	TRBD1	TRBV19	CASRKGAVRGEKLFF
TRBJ2-7	-	TRBV7-8	CASSLDTGTSYEQYF
TRBJ2-4	-	TRBV6-6	CASSLGYRENIQYF
TRBJ2-7	-	TRBV9	CASSVGGGGLNYEQYF
TRBJ1-1	-	TRBV12-5	CASGRRGFSEAFF
TRBJ2-3	-	TRBV2	CASRLGANTDTQYF
TRBJ1-6	TRBD1	TRBV10-3	CAISGDRSDSPLHF
TRBJ2-2	-	TRBV10-2	CASRVGSGELFF
TRBJ2-7	-	TRBV12-3/TRBV12-4	CASRIEDEQYF
TRBJ1-2	TRBD1	TRBV11-1	CASSLTGAYGYTF
TRBJ2-7	TRBD2	TRBV3-1/TRBV3-2	CASSHGTSVGRMVSYEQYF
TRBJ1-5	-	TRBV6-1	CASSEASFVPQHF
TRBJ1-2	TRBD1	TRBV7-9	CASKTAGTDYGYTF
TRBJ2-2	-	TRBV2	CASSIYSGELFF
TRBJ2-7	TRBD1	TRBV7-3	CASTIPGQTSYEQYF
TRBJ2-3	TRBD2	TRBV5-1	CASSRAGLAGTDTQYF
TRBJ2-7	-	TRBV9	CASSVETGLGHEQYF
TRBJ1-4	-	TRBV30	CAWSAPDRRINEKLFF
TRBJ2-2	-	TRBV5-1	CASSLGAADTGELFF
TRBJ1-1	-	TRBV5-6	CASSLGRDRWDTEAFF
TRBJ2-2	-	TRBV5-4	CASSFTMGGTGELFF
TRBJ2-7	-	TRBV18	CASSPQQELQQYF
TRBJ2-7	-	TRBV2	CASSEQGTYEQYF
TRBJ2-5	TRBD2	TRBV24-1	CATSDPGTSGGETQYF
TRBJ2-1	TRBD1	TRBV6-1	CASSALPGQGFNEQFF
TRBJ2-7	-	TRBV5-1	CASSLAQGRVEQYF
TRBJ1-1	-	TRBV30	CAWSGGMVRPSF
TRBJ2-7	TRBD2	TRBV4-1	CASSQDVAGSSYEQYF
TRBJ2-5	-	TRBV9	CASSGTSKETQYF
TRBJ2-1	-	TRBV12-5	CASGLGVLTGSYNEQFF
TRBJ2-2	TRBD2	TRBV7-8	CASSFGAGGWHTGELFF
TRBJ1-2	-	TRBV2	CASSEAGKGLYGYTF
TRBJ2-7	TRBD1	TRBV7-8	CASSSGQIYEQYF
TRBJ2-5	TRBD2	TRBV5-4	CASSLLAGGAQETQYF
TRBJ2-5	-	TRBV30	CAWSPGRETQYF
TRBJ2-7	TRBD1	TRBV27	CASSLKGAWSYEQYF
TRBJ2-2	-	TRBV9	CASSVGGRGNTGELFF
TRBJ2-3	-	TRBV9	CASSPPGQASTDTQYF
TRBJ1-5	-	TRBV12-5	CASGREGLGPQHF